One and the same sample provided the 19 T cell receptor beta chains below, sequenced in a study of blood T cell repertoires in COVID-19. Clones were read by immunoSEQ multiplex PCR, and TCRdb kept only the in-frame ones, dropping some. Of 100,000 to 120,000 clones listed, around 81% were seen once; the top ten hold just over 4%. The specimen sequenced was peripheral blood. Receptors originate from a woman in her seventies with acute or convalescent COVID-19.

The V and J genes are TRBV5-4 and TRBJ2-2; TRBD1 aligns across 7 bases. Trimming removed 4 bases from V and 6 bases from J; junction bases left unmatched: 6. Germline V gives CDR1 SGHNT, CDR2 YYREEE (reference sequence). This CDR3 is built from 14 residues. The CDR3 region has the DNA TGTGCCAGCAGCCGGGACAGTTGGGCCGGGGAGCTGTTTTTT. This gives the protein CASSRDSWAGELFF.

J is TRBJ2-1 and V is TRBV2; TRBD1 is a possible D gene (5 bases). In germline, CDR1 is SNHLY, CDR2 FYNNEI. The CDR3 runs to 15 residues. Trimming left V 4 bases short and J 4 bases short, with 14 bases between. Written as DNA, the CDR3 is TGTGCCAGCAGTGGCGTGGGTAAGGGGTACAATGAGCAGTTCTTC. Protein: CASSGVGKGYNEQFF.

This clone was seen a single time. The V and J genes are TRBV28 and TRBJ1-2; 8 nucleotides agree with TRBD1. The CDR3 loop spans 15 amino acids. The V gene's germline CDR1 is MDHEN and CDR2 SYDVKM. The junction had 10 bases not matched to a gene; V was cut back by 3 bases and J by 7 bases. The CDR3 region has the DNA TGTGCCAGCAGTTTCCACGGACAGGGACGGGGTGGCTACACCTTC. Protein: CASSFHGQGRGGYTF.

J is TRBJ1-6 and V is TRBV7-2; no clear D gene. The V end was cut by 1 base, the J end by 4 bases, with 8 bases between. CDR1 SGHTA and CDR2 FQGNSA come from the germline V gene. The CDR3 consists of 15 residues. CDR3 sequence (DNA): TGTGCCAGCAGCTTAGATGGAGCTTATAATTCACCCCTCCACTTT. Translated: CASSLDGAYNSPLHF. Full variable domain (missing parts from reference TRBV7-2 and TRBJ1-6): GAGVSQSPSNKVTEKGKDVELRCDPISGHTALYWYRQSLGQGLEFLIYFQGNSAPDKSGLPSDRFSAERTGGSVSTLTIQRTQQEDSAVYLCASSLDGAYNSPLHFGNGTRLTVT.

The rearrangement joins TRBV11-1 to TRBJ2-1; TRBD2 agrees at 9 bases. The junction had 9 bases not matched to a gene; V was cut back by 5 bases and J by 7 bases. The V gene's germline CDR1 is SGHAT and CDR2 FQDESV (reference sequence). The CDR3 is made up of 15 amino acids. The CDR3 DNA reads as TGTGCCAGCAGCCGAGCGGGGGGAATGGGGAATGAGCAGTTCTTC. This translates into CASSRAGGMGNEQFF.

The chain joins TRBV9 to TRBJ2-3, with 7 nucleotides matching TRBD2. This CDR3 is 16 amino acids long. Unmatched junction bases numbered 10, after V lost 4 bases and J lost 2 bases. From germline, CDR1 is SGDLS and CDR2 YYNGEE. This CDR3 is CASSPLGTNPTDTQYF. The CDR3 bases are TGTGCCAGCAGCCCCCTGGGGACTAATCCCACAGATACGCAGTATTTT.

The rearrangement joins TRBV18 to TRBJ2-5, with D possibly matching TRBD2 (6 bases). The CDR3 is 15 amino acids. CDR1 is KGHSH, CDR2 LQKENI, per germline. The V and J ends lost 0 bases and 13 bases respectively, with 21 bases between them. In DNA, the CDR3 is TGTGCCAGCTCACCACCCGCCAGCGGGCGGGCTTCTCGGTACTTC. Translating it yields CASSPPASGRASRYF.

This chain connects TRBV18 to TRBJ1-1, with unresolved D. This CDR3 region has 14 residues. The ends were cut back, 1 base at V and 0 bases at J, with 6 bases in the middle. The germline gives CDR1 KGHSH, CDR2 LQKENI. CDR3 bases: TGTGCCAGCTCACCACAAAATATGAACACTGAAGCTTTCTTT. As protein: CASSPQNMNTEAFF.

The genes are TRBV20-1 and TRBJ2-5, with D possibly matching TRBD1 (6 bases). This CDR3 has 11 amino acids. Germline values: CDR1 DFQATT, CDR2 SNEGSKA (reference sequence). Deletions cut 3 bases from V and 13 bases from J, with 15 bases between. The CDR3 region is CSARVEPTGYF. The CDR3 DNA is TGCAGTGCTAGGGTAGAGCCGACAGGGTACTTC.

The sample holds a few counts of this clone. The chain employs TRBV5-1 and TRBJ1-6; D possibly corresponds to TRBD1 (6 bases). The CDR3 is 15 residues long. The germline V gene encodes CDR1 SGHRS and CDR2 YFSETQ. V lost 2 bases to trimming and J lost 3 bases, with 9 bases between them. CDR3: CASSLNRDYNSPLHF. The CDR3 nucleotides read TGCGCCAGCAGCTTAAACAGGGACTATAATTCACCCCTCCACTTT.

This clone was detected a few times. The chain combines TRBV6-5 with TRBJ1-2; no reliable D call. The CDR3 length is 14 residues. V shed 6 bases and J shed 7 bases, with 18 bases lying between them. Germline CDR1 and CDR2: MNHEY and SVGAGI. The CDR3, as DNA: TGTGCCAGCAGGACCCCCGGGAGGGCGGGTGGCTACACCTTC. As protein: CASRTPGRAGGYTF.

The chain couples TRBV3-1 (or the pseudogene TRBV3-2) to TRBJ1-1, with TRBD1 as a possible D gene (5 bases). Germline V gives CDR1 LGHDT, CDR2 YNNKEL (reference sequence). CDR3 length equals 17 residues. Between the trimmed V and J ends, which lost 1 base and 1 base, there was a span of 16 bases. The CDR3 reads CASSQVVFRGQNTEAFF. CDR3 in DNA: TGTGCCAGCAGCCAAGTGGTTTTTAGAGGACAGAACACTGAAGCTTTCTTT.

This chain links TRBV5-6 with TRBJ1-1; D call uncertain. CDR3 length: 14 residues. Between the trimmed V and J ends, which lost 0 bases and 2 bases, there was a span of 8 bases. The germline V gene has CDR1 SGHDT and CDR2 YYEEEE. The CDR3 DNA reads TGTGCCAGCAGCTTGGGGCGGACTAACACTGAAGCTTTCTTT. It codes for CASSLGRTNTEAFF.

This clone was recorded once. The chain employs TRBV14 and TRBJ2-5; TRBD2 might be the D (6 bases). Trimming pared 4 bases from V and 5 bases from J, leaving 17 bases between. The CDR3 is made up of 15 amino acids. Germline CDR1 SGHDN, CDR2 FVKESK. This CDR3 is CASSPGAGPGETQYF. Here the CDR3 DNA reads TGTGCCAGCAGCCCCGGGGCGGGGCCCGGGGAGACCCAGTACTTC. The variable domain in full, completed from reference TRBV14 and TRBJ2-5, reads EAGVTQFPSHSVIEKGQTVTLRCDPISGHDNLYWYRRVMGKEIKFLLHFVKESKQDESGMPNNRFLAERTGGTYSTLKVQPAELEDSGVYFCASSPGAGPGETQYFGPGTRLLVL.

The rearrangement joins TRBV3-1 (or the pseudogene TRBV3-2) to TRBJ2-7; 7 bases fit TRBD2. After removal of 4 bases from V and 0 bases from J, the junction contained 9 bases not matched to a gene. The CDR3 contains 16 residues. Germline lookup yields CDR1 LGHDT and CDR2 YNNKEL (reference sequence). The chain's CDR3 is CASSRGLGWSSYEQYF. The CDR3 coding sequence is TGTGCCAGCAGCCGCGGACTAGGCTGGAGCTCCTACGAGCAGTACTTC.

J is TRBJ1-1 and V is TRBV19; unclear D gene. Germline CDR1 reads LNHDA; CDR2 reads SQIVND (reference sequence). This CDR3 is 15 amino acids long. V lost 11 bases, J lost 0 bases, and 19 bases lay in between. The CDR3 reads CAVSPGEGLNTEAFF. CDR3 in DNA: TGTGCCGTTAGTCCCGGGGAAGGGCTGAACACTGAAGCTTTCTTT.

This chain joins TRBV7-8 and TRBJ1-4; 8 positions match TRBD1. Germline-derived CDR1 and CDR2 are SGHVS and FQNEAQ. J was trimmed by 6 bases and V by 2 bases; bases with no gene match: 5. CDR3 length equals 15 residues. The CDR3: CASSLINRGDEKLFF. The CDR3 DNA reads TGTGCCAGCAGCTTAATCAACAGGGGGGATGAAAAACTGTTTTTT.

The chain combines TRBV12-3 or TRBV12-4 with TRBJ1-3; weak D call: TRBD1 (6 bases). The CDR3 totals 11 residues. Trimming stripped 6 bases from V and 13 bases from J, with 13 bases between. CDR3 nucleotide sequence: TGTGCCAGCAGAATGGACAGTGAGATATATTTT. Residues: CASRMDSEIYF.

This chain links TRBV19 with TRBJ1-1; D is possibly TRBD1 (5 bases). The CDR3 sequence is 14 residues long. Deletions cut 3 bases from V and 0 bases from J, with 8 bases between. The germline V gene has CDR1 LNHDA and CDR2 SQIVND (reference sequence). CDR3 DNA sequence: TGTGCCAGTAGTATTCAGGGTATGAACACTGAAGCTTTCTTT. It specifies CASSIQGMNTEAFF. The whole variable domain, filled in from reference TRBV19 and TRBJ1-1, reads DGGITQSPKYLFRKEGQNVTLSCEQNLNHDAMYWYRQDPGQGLRLIYYSQIVNDFQKGDIAEGYSVSREKKESFPLTVTSAQKNPTAFYLCASSIQGMNTEAFFGQGTRLTVV.